This T cell receptor (beta chain) was recovered during a study of beta chain features in type 1 diabetes. Overall study results and limits: HLA influence on TCRB rearrangement stayed unresolved here. When Type 1 diabetes patients were examined, their TCRB CDR3s proved moderately but significantly shorter in all four CD4+ subsets.

The CDR3 is 15 amino acids. The V gene end was trimmed by 4 bases and the J gene end by 2 bases; junction bases not matched to a gene: 8. This clone came up a few times. Antigen specificity is unknown. What was sequenced were expressed TCRB transcripts, since all of the isolated RNA had been reverse transcribed. TCRdb's copy holds only in-frame clones and misses some; the assay was immunoSEQ multiplex PCR. Found here are 430,000 or so clones, about 10% of them singletons; the top ten hold over 0.04%. V usage is TRBV23-1 and J usage is TRBJ2-7; 7 bases are shared with TRBD1. TRBV23-1 is reported as an ORF; its role is uncertain. The receptor's source is a woman younger than 35 in good health. What was sequenced was naive CD4+ T cells from blood. In DNA form, the CDR3 reads TGCGCCAGCAGTCGTCCCCGGGACAGAGCCTACGAGCAGTACTTC. It codes for CASSRPRDRAYEQYF.